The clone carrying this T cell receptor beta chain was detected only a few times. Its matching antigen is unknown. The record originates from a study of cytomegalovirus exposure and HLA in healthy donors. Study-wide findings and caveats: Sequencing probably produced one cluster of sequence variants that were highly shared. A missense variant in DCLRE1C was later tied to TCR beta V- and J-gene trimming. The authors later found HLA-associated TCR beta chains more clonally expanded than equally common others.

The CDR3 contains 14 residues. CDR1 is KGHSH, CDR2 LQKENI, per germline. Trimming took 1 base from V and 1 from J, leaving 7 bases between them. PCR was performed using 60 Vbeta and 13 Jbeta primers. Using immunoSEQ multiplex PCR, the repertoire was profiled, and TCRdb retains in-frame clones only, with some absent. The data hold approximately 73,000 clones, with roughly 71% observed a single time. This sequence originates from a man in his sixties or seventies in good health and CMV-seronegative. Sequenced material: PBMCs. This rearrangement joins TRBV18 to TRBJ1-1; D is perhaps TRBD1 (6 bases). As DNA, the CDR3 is TGTGCCAGCTCACCACAGGGACAGAACACTGAAGCTTTCTTT. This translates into CASSPQGQNTEAFF.